Listed below are T cell receptor beta chains from one sample, sequenced in a study of CD8 T cells in ankylosing spondylitis. One entry per CDR3 protein, called by TCRdb with MiXCR from the 5' RACE reads. The sample holds about 440,000 distinct CDR3 sequences; roughly 18% are singletons and the top ten take around 0.92%. The sequenced sample was blood, either unsorted or a sorted T cell fraction (not recorded which). The source of these receptors is a male donor with ankylosing spondylitis. Both conserved end residues are part of each CDR3. A D gene is named only where the DNA matches it firmly. Size values are once, few and many counts, or a class for expanded clones, and some rows have none.

abundance: -
d_gene: TRBD1
v_gene: TRBV6-1
j_gene: TRBJ2-3
CDR3aa: CASSGQGGITDTQYF
CDR3nt: TGTGCCAGCAGCGGACAGGGGGGGATCACAGATACGCAGTATTTT

abundance: -
d_gene: -
v_gene: TRBV5-1
j_gene: TRBJ2-7
CDR3aa: CASSLVGAGSYEQYF
CDR3nt: TGCGCCAGCAGCTTGGTAGGGGCTGGCTCCTACGAGCAGTACTTC

abundance: -
d_gene: -
v_gene: TRBV4-1
j_gene: TRBJ1-2
CDR3aa: CASSRPKESNYGYTF
CDR3nt: TGCGCCAGCAGCCGCCCCAAGGAGTCTAACTATGGCTACACCTTC

abundance: -
d_gene: TRBD1
v_gene: TRBV5-1
j_gene: TRBJ1-1
CDR3aa: CASSSAWTGRHTEAFF
CDR3nt: TGCGCCAGCAGCTCCGCCTGGACAGGGAGGCACACTGAAGCTTTCTTT

abundance: -
d_gene: -
v_gene: TRBV10-3
j_gene: TRBJ1-6
CDR3aa: CAISLDSLPHSPLHF
CDR3nt: TGTGCCATCAGTTTAGACAGCCTCCCCCATTCACCCCTCCACTTT

abundance: -
d_gene: -
v_gene: TRBV29-1
j_gene: TRBJ2-2
CDR3aa: CSGSQGGKTGELFF
CDR3nt: TGCAGCGGGTCTCAGGGGGGGAAGACCGGGGAGCTGTTTTTT

abundance: few
d_gene: -
v_gene: TRBV11-2
j_gene: TRBJ2-2
CDR3aa: CASSAGLTNTGELFF
CDR3nt: TGTGCCAGCAGCGCGGGACTTACGAACACCGGGGAGCTGTTTTTT

abundance: -
d_gene: TRBD1
v_gene: TRBV5-1
j_gene: TRBJ2-7
CDR3aa: CASTQRQGLEQYF
CDR3nt: TGCGCCAGCACCCAAAGACAGGGGTTAGAGCAGTACTTC

abundance: -
d_gene: TRBD1
v_gene: TRBV5-1
j_gene: TRBJ1-1
CDR3aa: CASSLGGQGAADTEAFF
CDR3nt: TGCGCCAGCAGCTTGGGGGGTCAGGGGGCGGCGGACACTGAAGCTTTCTTT

abundance: few
d_gene: -
v_gene: TRBV20-1
j_gene: TRBJ2-3
CDR3aa: CSATGLPVTSTDTQYF
CDR3nt: TGCAGTGCTACCGGGCTCCCCGTTACTAGCACAGATACGCAGTATTTT

abundance: -
d_gene: -
v_gene: TRBV7-2
j_gene: TRBJ2-1
CDR3aa: CASSPLPSMGEQFF
CDR3nt: TGTGCCAGCAGCCCCCTCCCCAGCATGGGTGAGCAGTTCTTC

abundance: few
d_gene: TRBD1
v_gene: TRBV24-1
j_gene: TRBJ2-3
CDR3aa: CATSDLVGTGADTQYF
CDR3nt: TGTGCCACCAGTGATTTGGTGGGGACAGGGGCAGATACGCAGTATTTT

abundance: few
d_gene: TRBD1
v_gene: TRBV20-1
j_gene: TRBJ2-7
CDR3aa: CSGNRDRGMGEQYF
CDR3nt: TGCAGTGGCAACCGGGACAGGGGTATGGGCGAGCAGTACTTC

abundance: many
d_gene: -
v_gene: TRBV9
j_gene: TRBJ2-1
CDR3aa: CASSVGPGYNEQFF
CDR3nt: TGTGCCAGCAGCGTAGGGCCAGGGTACAATGAGCAGTTCTTC

abundance: few
d_gene: -
v_gene: TRBV7-9
j_gene: TRBJ1-1
CDR3aa: CASSLSRDGPEAFF
CDR3nt: TGTGCCAGCAGCTTATCCAGGGATGGGCCTGAAGCTTTCTTT

abundance: -
d_gene: -
v_gene: TRBV12-3/TRBV12-4
j_gene: TRBJ1-4
CDR3aa: CACGGRPNEKLFF
CDR3nt: TGTGCCTGCGGGGGGCGGCCTAATGAAAAACTGTTTTTT

abundance: -
d_gene: -
v_gene: TRBV20-1
j_gene: TRBJ2-5
CDR3aa: CSASRAGGETQYF
CDR3nt: TGCAGTGCTAGCCGGGCGGGTGGAGAGACCCAGTACTTC

abundance: -
d_gene: TRBD1
v_gene: TRBV2
j_gene: TRBJ2-1
CDR3aa: CASNKDRGWDNEQFF
CDR3nt: TGTGCCAGCAACAAAGACAGGGGTTGGGACAATGAGCAGTTCTTC

abundance: few
d_gene: -
v_gene: TRBV2
j_gene: TRBJ1-4
CDR3aa: CASSDPTAGEKLFF
CDR3nt: TGTGCCAGCAGTGACCCTACGGCGGGGGAAAAACTGTTTTTT

abundance: many
d_gene: TRBD1
v_gene: TRBV20-1
j_gene: TRBJ1-2
CDR3aa: CSASGDRGRGNYGYTF
CDR3nt: TGCAGTGCTAGCGGCGACAGGGGGCGGGGGAACTATGGCTACACCTTC

abundance: many
d_gene: -
v_gene: TRBV7-3
j_gene: TRBJ1-5
CDR3aa: CASSSASDQPQHF
CDR3nt: TGTGCCAGCAGCTCCGCTTCGGATCAGCCCCAGCATTTT

abundance: few
d_gene: -
v_gene: TRBV12-3/TRBV12-4
j_gene: TRBJ2-3
CDR3aa: CATRGGSTDTQYF
CDR3nt: TGTGCCACTAGGGGCGGGAGCACAGATACGCAGTATTTT

abundance: -
d_gene: -
v_gene: TRBV7-2
j_gene: TRBJ1-5
CDR3aa: CASSLEHSNQPQHF
CDR3nt: TGTGCCAGCAGCTTGGAGCATAGCAATCAGCCCCAGCATTTT

abundance: few
d_gene: -
v_gene: TRBV5-1
j_gene: TRBJ2-5
CDR3aa: CASSLPQEETQYF
CDR3nt: TGCGCCAGCAGCTTACCTCAGGAGGAGACCCAGTACTTC

abundance: many
d_gene: -
v_gene: TRBV12-3/TRBV12-4
j_gene: TRBJ1-3
CDR3aa: CASSWGSVVGNTIYF
CDR3nt: TGTGCCAGCAGCTGGGGCAGCGTTGTCGGAAACACCATATATTTT

abundance: few
d_gene: -
v_gene: TRBV7-9
j_gene: TRBJ2-1
CDR3aa: CASSLVFNEQFF
CDR3nt: TGTGCCAGCAGCTTAGTGTTCAATGAGCAGTTCTTC

abundance: -
d_gene: -
v_gene: TRBV5-4
j_gene: TRBJ2-3
CDR3aa: CASSLGGKRGADTQYF
CDR3nt: TGTGCCAGCTCCTTAGGGGGGAAGCGGGGCGCAGATACGCAGTATTTT

abundance: few
d_gene: TRBD1
v_gene: TRBV28
j_gene: TRBJ2-1
CDR3aa: CASSAAGTANHEQFF
CDR3nt: TGTGCCAGCAGTGCCGCCGGGACAGCGAACCATGAGCAGTTCTTC

abundance: -
d_gene: TRBD2
v_gene: TRBV5-8
j_gene: TRBJ2-5
CDR3aa: CASSPGTSGGQETQYF
CDR3nt: TGTGCCAGCAGTCCCGGGACTAGCGGGGGGCAAGAGACCCAGTACTTC

abundance: few
d_gene: -
v_gene: TRBV6-5
j_gene: TRBJ2-7
CDR3aa: CASSYSFAQSYEQYF
CDR3nt: TGTGCCAGCAGTTACTCGTTTGCCCAATCCTACGAGCAGTACTTC

abundance: -
d_gene: TRBD1
v_gene: TRBV7-9
j_gene: TRBJ2-5
CDR3aa: CASSFGQGLGEETQYF
CDR3nt: TGTGCCAGCAGCTTTGGACAGGGCTTGGGGGAGGAGACCCAGTACTTC

abundance: few
d_gene: -
v_gene: TRBV5-1
j_gene: TRBJ2-7
CDR3aa: CASSLEGGGTYEQYF
CDR3nt: TGCGCCAGCAGCTTGGAAGGGGGAGGAACCTACGAGCAGTACTTC

abundance: many
d_gene: -
v_gene: TRBV20-1
j_gene: TRBJ2-4
CDR3aa: CSAEGGANENIQYF
CDR3nt: TGCAGTGCCGAGGGGGGGGCGAACGAAAACATTCAGTACTTC

abundance: -
d_gene: -
v_gene: TRBV19
j_gene: TRBJ2-1
CDR3aa: CASRMTLYNEQFF
CDR3nt: TGTGCCAGTAGGATGACTCTTTACAATGAGCAGTTCTTC

abundance: few
d_gene: -
v_gene: TRBV7-9
j_gene: TRBJ2-3
CDR3aa: CASSPRNQASPTDTQYF
CDR3nt: TGTGCCAGCAGCCCTCGAAATCAGGCAAGCCCCACAGATACGCAGTATTTT

abundance: -
d_gene: -
v_gene: TRBV2
j_gene: TRBJ1-2
CDR3aa: CASSTGSQDGYTF
CDR3nt: TGTGCCAGCAGTACAGGGAGTCAGGATGGCTACACCTTC

abundance: -
d_gene: TRBD2
v_gene: TRBV20-1
j_gene: TRBJ2-7
CDR3aa: CSARDSGRANEQYF
CDR3nt: TGCAGTGCTAGAGATAGCGGGAGAGCAAACGAGCAGTACTTC

abundance: few
d_gene: -
v_gene: TRBV9
j_gene: TRBJ1-3
CDR3aa: CASSAQSDIGNTIYF
CDR3nt: TGTGCCAGCAGCGCCCAATCGGACATCGGAAACACCATATATTTT

abundance: many
d_gene: -
v_gene: TRBV7-9
j_gene: TRBJ2-3
CDR3aa: CASSLDRDTDTQYF
CDR3nt: TGTGCCAGCAGCTTAGACAGAGATACAGATACGCAGTATTTT

abundance: few
d_gene: -
v_gene: TRBV20-1
j_gene: TRBJ2-5
CDR3aa: CSARGPQETQYF
CDR3nt: TGCAGTGCTCGCGGACCTCAAGAGACCCAGTACTTC